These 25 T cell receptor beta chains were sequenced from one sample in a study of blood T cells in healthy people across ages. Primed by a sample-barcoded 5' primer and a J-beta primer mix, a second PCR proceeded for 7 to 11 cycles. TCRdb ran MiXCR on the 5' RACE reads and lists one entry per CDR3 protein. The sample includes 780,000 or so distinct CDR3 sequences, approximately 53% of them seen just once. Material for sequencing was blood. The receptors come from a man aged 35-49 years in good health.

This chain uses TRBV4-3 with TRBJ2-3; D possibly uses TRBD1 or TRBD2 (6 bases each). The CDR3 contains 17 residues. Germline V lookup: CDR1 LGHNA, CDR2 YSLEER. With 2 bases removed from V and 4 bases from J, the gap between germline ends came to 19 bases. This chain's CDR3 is CASSQWGLAGGADTQYF. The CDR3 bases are TGCGCCAGCAGCCAATGGGGGCTTGCCGGAGGGGCAGATACGCAGTATTTT.

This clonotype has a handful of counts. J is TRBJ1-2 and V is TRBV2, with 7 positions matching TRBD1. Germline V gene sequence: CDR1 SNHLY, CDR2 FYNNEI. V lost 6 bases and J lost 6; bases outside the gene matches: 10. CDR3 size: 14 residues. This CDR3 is CASSSTGRTHGYTF. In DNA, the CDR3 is TGTGCCAGCAGCTCGACAGGGCGTACCCATGGCTACACCTTC.

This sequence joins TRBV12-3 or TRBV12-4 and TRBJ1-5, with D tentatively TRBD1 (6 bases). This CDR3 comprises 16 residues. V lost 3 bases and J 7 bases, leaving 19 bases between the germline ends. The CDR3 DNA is TGTGCCAGCAGTTTTCAGGGTCAAGGGGGAGGGCAGCCCCAGCATTTT. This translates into CASSFQGQGGGQPQHF.

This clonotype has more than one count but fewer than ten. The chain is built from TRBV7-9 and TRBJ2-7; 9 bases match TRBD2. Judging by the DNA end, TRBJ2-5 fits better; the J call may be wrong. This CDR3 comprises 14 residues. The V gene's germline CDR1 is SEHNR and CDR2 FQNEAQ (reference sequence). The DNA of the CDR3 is TGTGCCAGCAGCCCGCGGGGGGGTCGAGAGACCCAGTACTTC. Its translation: CASSPRGGRETQYF.

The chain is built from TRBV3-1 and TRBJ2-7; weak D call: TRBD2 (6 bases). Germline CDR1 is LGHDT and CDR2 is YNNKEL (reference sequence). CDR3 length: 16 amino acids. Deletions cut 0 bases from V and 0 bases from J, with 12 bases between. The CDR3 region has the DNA TGTGCCAGCAGCCAAGATTCCGCGGGGAGCTCCTACGAGCAGTACTTC. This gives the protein CASSQDSAGSSYEQYF.

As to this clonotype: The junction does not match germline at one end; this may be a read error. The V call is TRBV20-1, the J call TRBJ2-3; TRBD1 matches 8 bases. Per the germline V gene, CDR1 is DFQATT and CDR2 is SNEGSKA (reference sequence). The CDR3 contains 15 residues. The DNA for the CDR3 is TGCAGTACTAGCACTGCAGGGGGCTTTGCAGATACGCAGTATTTT. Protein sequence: CSTSTAGGFADTQYF.

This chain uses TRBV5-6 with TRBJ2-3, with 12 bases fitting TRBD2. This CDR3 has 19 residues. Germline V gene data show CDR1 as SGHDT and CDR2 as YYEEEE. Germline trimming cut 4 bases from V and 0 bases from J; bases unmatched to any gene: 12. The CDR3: CASSLGGTSGWGSTDTQYF. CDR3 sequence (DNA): TGTGCCAGCAGCCTAGGCGGGACTAGCGGGTGGGGAAGCACAGATACGCAGTATTTT. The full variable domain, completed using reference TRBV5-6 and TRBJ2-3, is DAGVTQSPTHLIKTRGQQVTLRCSPKSGHDTVSWYQQALGQGPQFIFQYYEEEERQRGNFPDRFSGHQFPNYSSELNVNALLLGDSALYLCASSLGGTSGWGSTDTQYFGPGTRLTVL.

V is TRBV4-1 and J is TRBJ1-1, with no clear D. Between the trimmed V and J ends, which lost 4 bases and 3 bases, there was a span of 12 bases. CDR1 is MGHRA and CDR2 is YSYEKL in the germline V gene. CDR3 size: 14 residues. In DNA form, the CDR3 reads TGCGCCAGCAGCCCTGAAGGAGGATACACTGAAGCTTTCTTT. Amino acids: CASSPEGGYTEAFF.

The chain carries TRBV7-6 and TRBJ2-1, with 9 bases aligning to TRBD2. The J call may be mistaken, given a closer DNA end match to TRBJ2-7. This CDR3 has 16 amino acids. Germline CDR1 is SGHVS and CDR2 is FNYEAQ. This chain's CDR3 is CASSLDLSAGGYEQYF. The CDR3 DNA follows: TGTGCCAGCAGCTTAGACTTATCAGCGGGAGGTTACGAGCAGTACTTC.

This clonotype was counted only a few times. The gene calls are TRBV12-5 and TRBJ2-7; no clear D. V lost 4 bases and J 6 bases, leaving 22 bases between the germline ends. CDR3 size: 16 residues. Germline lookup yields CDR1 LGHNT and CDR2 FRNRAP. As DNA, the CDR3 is TGTGCTAGTGGTTCCATTTTTTCCTGGCATATCGGCGAGCAGTACTTC. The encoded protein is CASGSIFSWHIGEQYF.

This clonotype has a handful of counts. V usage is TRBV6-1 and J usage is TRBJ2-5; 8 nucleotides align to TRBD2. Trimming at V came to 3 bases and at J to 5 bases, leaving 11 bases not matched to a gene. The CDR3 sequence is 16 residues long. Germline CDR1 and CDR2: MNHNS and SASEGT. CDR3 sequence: CASSDAGGPPLETQYF. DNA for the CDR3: TGTGCCAGCAGTGATGCGGGGGGACCACCCCTGGAGACCCAGTACTTC.

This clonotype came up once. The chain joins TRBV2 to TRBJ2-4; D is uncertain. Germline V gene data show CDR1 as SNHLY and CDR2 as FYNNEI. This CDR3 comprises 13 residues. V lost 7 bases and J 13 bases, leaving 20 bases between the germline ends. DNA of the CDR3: TGTGCCAGCAAGGTCCAGCCGGGCTACGGGCAGTACTTC. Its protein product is CASKVQPGYGQYF.

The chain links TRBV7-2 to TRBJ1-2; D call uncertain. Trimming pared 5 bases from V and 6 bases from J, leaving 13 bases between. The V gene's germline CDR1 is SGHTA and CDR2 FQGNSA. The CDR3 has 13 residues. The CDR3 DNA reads TGTGCCAGCAGCCTATTTATCGTAGATGGCTACACCTTC. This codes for CASSLFIVDGYTF.

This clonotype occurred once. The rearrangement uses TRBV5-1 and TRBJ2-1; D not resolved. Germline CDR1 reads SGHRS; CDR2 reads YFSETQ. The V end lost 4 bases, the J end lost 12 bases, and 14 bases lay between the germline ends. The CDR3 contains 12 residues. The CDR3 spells CASSVMVDVQFF. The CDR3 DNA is TGCGCCAGCAGCGTGATGGTAGATGTGCAGTTCTTC.

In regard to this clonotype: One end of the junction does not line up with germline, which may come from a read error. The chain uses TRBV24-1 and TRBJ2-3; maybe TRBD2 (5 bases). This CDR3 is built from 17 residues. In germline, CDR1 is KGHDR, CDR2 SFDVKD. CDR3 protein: CATGDFGRDYSTDTQYF. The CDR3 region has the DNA TGTGCCACCGGTGATTTCGGGCGCGACTACAGCACAGATACGCAGTATTTT.

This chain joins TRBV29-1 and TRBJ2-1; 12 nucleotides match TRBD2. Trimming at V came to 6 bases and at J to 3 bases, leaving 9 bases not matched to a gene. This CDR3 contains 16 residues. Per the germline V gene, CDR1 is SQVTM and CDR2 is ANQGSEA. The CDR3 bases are TGCAGCGTGGGGGGTCTAGCGGGAGGGAACTACAATGAGCAGTTCTTC. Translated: CSVGGLAGGNYNEQFF.

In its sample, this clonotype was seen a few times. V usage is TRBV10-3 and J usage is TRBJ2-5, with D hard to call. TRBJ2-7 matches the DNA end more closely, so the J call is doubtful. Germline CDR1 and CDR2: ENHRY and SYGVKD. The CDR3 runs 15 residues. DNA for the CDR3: TGTGCCATCAGTGACCCCGTAGTCCGTGCCCACGAGCAGTACTTC. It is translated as CAISDPVVRAHEQYF.

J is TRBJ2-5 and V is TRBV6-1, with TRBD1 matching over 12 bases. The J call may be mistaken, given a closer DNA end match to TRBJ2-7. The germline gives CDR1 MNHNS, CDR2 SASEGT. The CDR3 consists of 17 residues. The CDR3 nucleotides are TGTGCCAGCAGGGGGACAGGGGGCGCAGAATCCCGCTACGAGCAGTACTTC. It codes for CASRGTGGAESRYEQYF.

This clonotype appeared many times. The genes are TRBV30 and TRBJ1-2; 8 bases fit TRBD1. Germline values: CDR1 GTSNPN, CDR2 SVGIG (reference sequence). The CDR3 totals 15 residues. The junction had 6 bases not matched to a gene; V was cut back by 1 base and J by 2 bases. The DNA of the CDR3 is TGTGCCTGGAGTGGGACAGGGATGAGCAACTATGGCTACACCTTC. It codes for CAWSGTGMSNYGYTF.

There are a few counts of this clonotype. In nucleotides, the CDR3 is TGCAGCGTTGAAGGGGCGACAGGTGGGAGATCCTACGAGCAGTACTTC. Residues: CSVEGATGGRSYEQYF. The chain uses TRBV29-1 and TRBJ2-7, with D perhaps TRBD1 (6 bases). Looked up from germline, CDR1 is SQVTM and CDR2 is ANQGSEA. Trimming removed 1 base from V and 1 base from J, with 17 bases in between. The CDR3 spans 16 residues.

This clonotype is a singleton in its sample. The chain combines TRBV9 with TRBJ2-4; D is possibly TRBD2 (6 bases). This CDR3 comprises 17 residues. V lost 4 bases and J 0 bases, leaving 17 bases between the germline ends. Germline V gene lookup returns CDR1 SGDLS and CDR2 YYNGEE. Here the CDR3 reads CASSLGAREAAKNIQYF. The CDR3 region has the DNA TGTGCCAGCAGCCTCGGGGCCAGGGAGGCAGCCAAAAACATTCAGTACTTC.

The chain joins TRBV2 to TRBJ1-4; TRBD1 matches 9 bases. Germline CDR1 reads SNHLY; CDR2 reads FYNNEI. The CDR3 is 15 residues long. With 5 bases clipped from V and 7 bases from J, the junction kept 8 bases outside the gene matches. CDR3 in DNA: TGTGCCAGCAGTCGAGAGCCGACAGGGGGTGAAAAACTGTTTTTT. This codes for CASSREPTGGEKLFF.

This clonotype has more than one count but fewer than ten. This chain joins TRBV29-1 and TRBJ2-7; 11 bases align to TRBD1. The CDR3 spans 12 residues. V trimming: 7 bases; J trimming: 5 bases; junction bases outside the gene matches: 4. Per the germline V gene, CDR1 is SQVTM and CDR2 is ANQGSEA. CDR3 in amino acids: CSGGQGADEQYF. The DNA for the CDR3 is TGCAGCGGAGGACAGGGGGCAGACGAGCAGTACTTC.

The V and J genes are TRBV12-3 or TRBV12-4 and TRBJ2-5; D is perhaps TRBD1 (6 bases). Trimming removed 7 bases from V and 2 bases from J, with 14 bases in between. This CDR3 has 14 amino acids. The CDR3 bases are TGTGCCAGCAAGATTCAGGACAGACAAGAGACCCAGTACTTC. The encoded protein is CASKIQDRQETQYF.

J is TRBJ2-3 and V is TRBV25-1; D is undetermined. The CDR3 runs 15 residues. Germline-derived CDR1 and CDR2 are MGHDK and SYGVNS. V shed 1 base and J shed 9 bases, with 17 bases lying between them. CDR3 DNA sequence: TGTGCCAGCAGTGAATCAGCTAGAATTCCTAACACGCAGTATTTT. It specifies CASSESARIPNTQYF.